The sequence of this T cell receptor beta chain was determined in a study of identical twins. From the 5' RACE reads, TCRdb called clonotypes with MiXCR, one entry per CDR3 protein. The profile shows some 500,000 distinct CDR3 sequences, around a tenth of them singletons. This clonotype has a count of ten or more. CDR1 is DFQATT, CDR2 SNEGSKA, per germline (reference sequence). This CDR3 contains 10 residues. Trimming shortened V by 3 bases and J by 1 base, and 0 bases separated the two germline ends. The data also belong to a second study, concerning yellow fever vaccine responses in identical twins.

This sequence joins TRBV20-1 and TRBJ2-5; D gene ambiguous. The TCR was taken from a woman aged 18 to 35 in good health. The sequencing sample was made of PBMCs. CDR3 DNA sequence: TGCAGTGCTAGCCAAGAGACCCAGTACTTC. Protein: CSASQETQYF.